Reported below is one TCR beta chain. The target antigen is unknown. The germline gives CDR1 MNHEY, CDR2 SMNVEV (reference sequence). Trimming cost V 7 bases and J 1 base; bases outside gene matches: 11. The CDR3 runs to 18 residues. The repertoire was sequenced with immunoSEQ multiplex PCR; TCRdb's copy has only in-frame clones and lacks some. The table shows about 150,000 clones, with around 90% occurring only once. The data derive from a study of cytomegalovirus exposure and HLA in healthy donors. The overall study: The 100 to 150 validation repertoires matched the approximately 700 first-cohort repertoires in platform, a later analysis reported. Whole-study results and caveats: Both high specificity and high sensitivity reportedly marked the classifier's diagnosis of cytomegalovirus status. Listed as cytomegalovirus-associated were 150 or so TCR beta chains.

The genes are TRBV27 and TRBJ2-3; TRBD2 matches 13 bases. This clonotype originated in a man between 18 and 29 years old in good health and CMV-seropositive. Sample: PBMCs. The CDR3 is CASTTSGGVRLRTDTQYF. The CDR3 DNA reads as TGTGCCAGCACAACTAGCGGGGGGGTCAGACTCCGCACAGATACGCAGTATTTT.